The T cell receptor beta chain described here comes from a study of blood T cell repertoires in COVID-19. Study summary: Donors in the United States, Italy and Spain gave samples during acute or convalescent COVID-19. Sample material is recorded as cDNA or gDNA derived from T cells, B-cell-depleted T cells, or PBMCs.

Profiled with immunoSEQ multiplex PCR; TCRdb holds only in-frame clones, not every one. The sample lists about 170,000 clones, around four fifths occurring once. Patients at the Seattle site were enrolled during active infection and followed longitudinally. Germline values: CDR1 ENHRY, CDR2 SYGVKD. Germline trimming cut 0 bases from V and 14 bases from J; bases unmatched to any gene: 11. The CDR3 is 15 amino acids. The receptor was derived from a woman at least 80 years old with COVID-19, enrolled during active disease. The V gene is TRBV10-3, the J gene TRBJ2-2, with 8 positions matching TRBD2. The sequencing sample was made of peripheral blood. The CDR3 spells CAISESMRGDSELFF. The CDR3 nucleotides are TGTGCCATCAGTGAGTCGATGCGGGGGGATTCGGAACTGTTTTTT.